The rows below give T cell receptor beta chains drawn from one sample of a study of shared clonotypes between healthy human individuals. Here immunoSEQ multiplex PCR was the method, and the copy in TCRdb shows in-frame clones only, minus some. The repertoire consists of 2 million to 2.5 million clones, with roughly 94% occurring once and the leading ten covering 0.13%. Source material: naive CD4+ T cells sorted from blood. These receptors were obtained from a man aged 18 to 30 in good health. Both conserved end residues are part of each CDR3. Fields, in order: D gene, J gene, clone size, V gene, CDR3 DNA, CDR3 protein. A D gene is named only where the DNA matches it firmly. Size values are once, few and many counts, or a class for expanded clones, and some rows have none.

- | TRBJ1-2 | - | TRBV30 | TGTGCCTGGAGGCTGGAAGCTAACTATGGCTACACCTTC | CAWRLEANYGYTF
- | TRBJ2-5 | - | TRBV28 | TGTGCCAGCAATACAGGGCGGGAGACCCAGTACTTC | CASNTGRETQYF
- | TRBJ1-2 | - | TRBV6-1 | TGTGCCAGCCAGGCCAGGGGTGAAGGGGACTATGGCTACACCTTC | CASQARGEGDYGYTF
- | TRBJ1-1 | once | TRBV25-1 | TGTGCCAGCAGTGAATATCCGGCACAGCAAGCTTTCTTT | CASSEYPAQQAFF
TRBD1 | TRBJ2-7 | once | TRBV2 | TGTGCCAGCACGGGACAGGGGCCTTACGAGCAGTACTTC | CASTGQGPYEQYF
- | TRBJ2-2 | - | TRBV19 | TGTGCCAGTAGAGAGACAGCCCATATAGGGAGGGAGCTGTTTTTT | CASRETAHIGRELFF
- | TRBJ2-3 | - | TRBV7-2 | TGTGCCAGCAGCTCTCCCCGACCCGGGACGCAGTATTTT | CASSSPRPGTQYF
- | TRBJ2-1 | - | TRBV5-4 | TGTGCCACCTCGCTAGCGCTTTACAATGAGCAGTTCTTC | CATSLALYNEQFF
TRBD1 | TRBJ2-2 | - | TRBV10-3 | TGTGCCATCAGTGAGTCTCAGGGGGCAAACACCGGGGAGCTGTTTTTT | CAISESQGANTGELFF
TRBD1 | TRBJ1-2 | - | TRBV30 | TGTGCCTGGAGAACAGGGGGCTACGGCTACACCTTC | CAWRTGGYGYTF
- | TRBJ1-1 | - | TRBV28 | TGTGCCAGCAGTCCCCCAGCGCAGGTCCCTGAAGCTTTCTTT | CASSPPAQVPEAFF
- | TRBJ2-7 | - | TRBV6-5 | TGTGCCAGCAGTTATCGGGAGACTCGCTACGAGCAGTACTTC | CASSYRETRYEQYF
- | TRBJ1-1 | - | TRBV7-9 | TGTGCCAGCAGCCTTCAGGGGTTGAACACTGAAGCTTTCTTT | CASSLQGLNTEAFF
TRBD1 | TRBJ2-7 | - | TRBV4-1 | TGCGCCAGCAGCCAGCGGACAGGGGGCGTCGACGAGCAGTACTTC | CASSQRTGGVDEQYF
TRBD2 | TRBJ2-7 | - | TRBV28 | TGTGCCAGCAGTCCTAGCGGGGGGCCCACCTACGAGCAGTACTTC | CASSPSGGPTYEQYF
TRBD1 | TRBJ2-7 | - | TRBV9 | TGTGCCAGCAGCGTAGATGCAGGGGGCCACGAGCAGTACTTC | CASSVDAGGHEQYF
- | TRBJ2-1 | - | TRBV5-1 | TGCGCCAGCAGAGGGGCAGGGGCCTACAATGAGCAGTTCTTC | CASRGAGAYNEQFF
- | TRBJ1-5 | - | TRBV5-1 | TGCGCCAGCAGCCCGTCGTCTCTTGGCGGGCCCCAGCATTTT | CASSPSSLGGPQHF
TRBD1 | TRBJ2-6 | - | TRBV5-5 | TGTGCCCTCCGGGACAGGGTCTCCGGGGCCAACGTCCTGACTTTC | CALRDRVSGANVLTF
- | TRBJ1-2 | few | TRBV4-1 | TGCGCCAGCAGCCAAGATCGCGGCTACACCTTC | CASSQDRGYTF
TRBD2 | TRBJ2-3 | - | TRBV18 | TGTGCCAGCTCACCGCGGGAGCGGGGGGGCGAAACGCAGTATTTT | CASSPRERGGETQYF
- | TRBJ1-3 | - | TRBV28 | TGTGCCAGCAGTTTAAAGGACAGCTACTCTGGAAACACCATATATTTT | CASSLKDSYSGNTIYF
- | TRBJ2-7 | - | TRBV11-2 | TGTGCCAGCAGTTTAGGGGGACTTTCCTACGAGCAGTACTTC | CASSLGGLSYEQYF
- | TRBJ1-2 | - | TRBV25-1 | TGTGCCAGCAGTGAAGGGCCAGGGGTAGTTGGCTACACCTTC | CASSEGPGVVGYTF
- | TRBJ1-2 | - | TRBV6-1 | TGTGCCAGCAGTGAAGCCAAGTTCTTTGGTGTGACTGACTATGGCTACACCTTC | CASSEAKFFGVTDYGYTF
TRBD1 | TRBJ2-2 | - | TRBV7-6 | TGTGCCAGCAGCTTGGACAGGGAAACCGGGGAGCTGTTTTTT | CASSLDRETGELFF
TRBD1 | TRBJ1-2 | - | TRBV2 | TGTGCCAGCAGTGTACAGGGGGCGCATGGTGGAGGCTACACCTTC | CASSVQGAHGGGYTF
TRBD2 | TRBJ2-1 | - | TRBV6-5 | TGTGCCAGCAGTCGAAGCGGGGGCTACAATGAGCAGTTCTTC | CASSRSGGYNEQFF
- | TRBJ2-5 | - | TRBV18 | TGTGCCAGCTCACCACCGACCGTCGAAGGGGAGACCCAGTACTTC | CASSPPTVEGETQYF
- | TRBJ1-5 | - | TRBV7-3 | TGTGCCAGCGCTGGCAAAGGGGCAATGGCTCAGCCCCAGCATTTT | CASAGKGAMAQPQHF
- | TRBJ2-7 | - | TRBV18 | TGTGCCAGCTCACCAGGGGTCGGGGCGAGGAACGAGCAGTACTTC | CASSPGVGARNEQYF
- | TRBJ1-2 | - | TRBV6-5 | TGTGCCAGCAGTTACGAGGGTGGCTACACCTTC | CASSYEGGYTF